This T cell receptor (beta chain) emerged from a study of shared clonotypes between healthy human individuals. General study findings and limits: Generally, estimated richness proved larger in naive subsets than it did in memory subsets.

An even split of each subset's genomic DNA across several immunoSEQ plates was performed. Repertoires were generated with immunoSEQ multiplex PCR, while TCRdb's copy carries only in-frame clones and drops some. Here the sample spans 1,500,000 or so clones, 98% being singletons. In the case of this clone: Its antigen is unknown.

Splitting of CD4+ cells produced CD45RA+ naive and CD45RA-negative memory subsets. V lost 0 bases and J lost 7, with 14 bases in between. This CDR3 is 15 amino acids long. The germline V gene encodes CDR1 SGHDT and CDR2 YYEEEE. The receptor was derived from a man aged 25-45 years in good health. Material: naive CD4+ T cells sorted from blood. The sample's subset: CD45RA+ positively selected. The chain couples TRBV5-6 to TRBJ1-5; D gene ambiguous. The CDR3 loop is CASSLAGGVWQPQHF. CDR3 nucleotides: TGTGCCAGCAGCTTGGCTGGCGGGGTTTGGCAGCCCCAGCATTTT.